The 24 T cell receptor beta chains reported below all come from one sample, sequenced in a study of T cell changes during pregnancy in multiple sclerosis. Sequencing used immunoSEQ multiplex PCR; TCRdb keeps in-frame clones, though not all of them. The table lists some 64,000 clones, 92% of them singletons. Sequences were derived from peripheral blood, sampled after pregnancy. These receptors all come from a female donor with multiple sclerosis, enrolled in a pregnancy study.

The V gene is TRBV6-5, the J gene TRBJ2-7; 7 bases map to TRBD2. Germline V gene sequence: CDR1 MNHEY, CDR2 SVGAGI. The CDR3 is made up of 15 amino acids. Trimming at V came to 6 bases and at J to 4 bases, leaving 12 bases not matched to a gene. This CDR3 reads CASRASAGKSYEQYF. The CDR3 DNA reads as TGTGCCAGCAGGGCCTCAGCGGGAAAGAGTTACGAGCAGTACTTC.

The chain recombines TRBV28 with TRBJ2-1, with 7 bases lining up with TRBD2. This CDR3 comprises 15 residues. Germline CDR1 is MDHEN and CDR2 is SYDVKM. V was pared by 5 bases and J by 5 bases, with 9 bases of the junction left unmatched. CDR3 in DNA: TGTGCCAGCAGTACCTTTGGGCTAGCGGACAATGAGCAGTTCTTC. It is translated as CASSTFGLADNEQFF.

The CDR3 DNA follows: TGTGCCAGCAGTTATCTAGCAGAAAGCACAGATACGCAGTATTTT. This encodes CASSYLAESTDTQYF. The J gene is TRBJ2-3, the V gene TRBV28, with a weak D call TRBD2 (5 bases). The V and J ends lost 4 bases and 0 bases respectively, with 11 bases between them. The CDR3 loop spans 15 amino acids. Germline CDR1 MDHEN, CDR2 SYDVKM.

This chain uses TRBV27 with TRBJ1-1, with TRBD1 as a possible D gene (5 bases). The CDR3 contains 15 residues. The germline V gene encodes CDR1 MNHEY and CDR2 SMNVEV (reference sequence). V gave up 1 base and J gave up 0 bases, with 9 bases separating them. The CDR3 coding sequence is TGTGCCAGCAGTTTATGGGGGGGGATGAACACTGAAGCTTTCTTT. It translates to CASSLWGGMNTEAFF.

The V call is TRBV18, the J call TRBJ1-5, with D maybe TRBD1 (6 bases). The germline V and J ends were trimmed by 6 bases and 7 bases, with 16 bases remaining between them. CDR3 length equals 14 residues. Germline V gives CDR1 KGHSH, CDR2 LQKENI. The CDR3 region is CASSPGEAGQPQHF. CDR3 bases: TGTGCCAGCTCCCCAGGGGAGGCCGGGCAGCCCCAGCATTTT. The variable domain in full, completed from reference TRBV18 and TRBJ1-5, reads NAGVMQNPRHLVRRRGQEARLRCSPMKGHSHVYWYRQLPEEGLKFMVYLQKENIIDESGMPKERFSAEFPKEGPSILRIQQVVRGDSAAYFCASSPGEAGQPQHFGDGTRLSIL.

The chain recombines TRBV14 with TRBJ1-2; tentative D call: TRBD1 (6 bases). V lost 4 bases and J 6 bases, leaving 15 bases between the germline ends. The CDR3 is 14 residues long. CDR1 is SGHDN, CDR2 FVKESK, per germline. CDR3 loop: CASSLAGGRNGYTF. The CDR3 DNA reads TGTGCCAGCAGCCTGGCGGGGGGCCGCAATGGCTACACCTTC.

This clone was counted between two and nine times. This chain uses TRBV7-2 with TRBJ1-5; the match to TRBD1 covers 8 bases. The CDR3 is 16 amino acids. With 5 bases clipped from V and 6 bases from J, the junction kept 12 bases outside the gene matches. Germline V gene sequence: CDR1 SGHTA, CDR2 FQGNSA. The CDR3 sequence is CASSQQGQGAGQPQHF. For the CDR3, the DNA is TGTGCCAGCAGCCAACAAGGACAGGGAGCGGGTCAGCCCCAGCATTTT.

The gene calls are TRBV10-1 and TRBJ2-7, with TRBD2 identical over 11 bases. The length of the CDR3 is 14 residues. V lost 6 bases, J lost 3 bases, and 4 bases stayed unmatched. Germline CDR1 and CDR2: WNHNN and SYGVQD (reference sequence). CDR3: CASSPGLAVYEQYF. In nucleotides, the CDR3 is TGCGCCAGCAGCCCGGGACTAGCGGTCTACGAGCAGTACTTC.

The chain carries TRBV10-3 and TRBJ2-2, with D possibly being TRBD2 (6 bases). Trimming left V 2 bases short and J 4 bases short, with 8 bases between. The CDR3 has 14 amino acids. Germline CDR1 reads ENHRY; CDR2 reads SYGVKD. CDR3: CAISEGGLTGELFF. DNA of the CDR3: TGTGCCATCAGTGAGGGAGGGCTCACCGGGGAGCTGTTTTTT.

This clone was observed a single time. V is TRBV19 and J is TRBJ1-5; D remains ambiguous. Germline V gene sequence: CDR1 LNHDA, CDR2 SQIVND (reference sequence). CDR3 size: 12 residues. The V end was cut by 11 bases, the J end by 4 bases, with 12 bases between. The CDR3 is CASPSANQPQHF. CDR3 nucleotides: TGTGCCTCACCTAGCGCTAATCAGCCCCAGCATTTT. The variable domain in full, completed from reference TRBV19 and TRBJ1-5, reads DGGITQSPKYLFRKEGQNVTLSCEQNLNHDAMYWYRQDPGQGLRLIYYSQIVNDFQKGDIAEGYSVSREKKESFPLTVTSAQKNPTAFYLCASPSANQPQHFGDGTRLSIL.

The gene calls are TRBV11-2 and TRBJ2-1, with 7 bases fitting TRBD2. CDR1 SGHAT and CDR2 FQNNGV come from the germline V gene. V dropped 6 bases and J dropped 0; count of bases not matched to a gene: 8. The CDR3 is made up of 16 amino acids. CDR3 region: CASRAISGFSYNEQFF. The CDR3 region has the DNA TGTGCCAGCAGGGCCATTAGCGGGTTCTCCTACAATGAGCAGTTCTTC.

V gene TRBV30 combines with J gene TRBJ2-1; D might be TRBD1 (5 bases). The CDR3 consists of 12 residues. Germline-derived CDR1 and CDR2 are GTSNPN and SVGIG (reference sequence). V was trimmed by 2 bases and J by 7 bases, leaving 9 bases between them. The CDR3 protein is CAWSHSGNEQFF. For the CDR3, the DNA is TGTGCCTGGAGTCATTCAGGGAATGAGCAGTTCTTC.

The chain employs TRBV30 and TRBJ2-7, with D unresolved. With 0 bases removed from V and 2 bases from J, the gap between germline ends came to 11 bases. The CDR3 is 14 residues long. CDR1 is GTSNPN, CDR2 SVGIG, per germline (reference sequence). CDR3 DNA sequence: TGTGCCTGGAGTGTACTCCGCGAAGCCTACGAGCAGTACTTC. Translation gives CAWSVLREAYEQYF.

The count of this clone is one. V usage is TRBV6-1 and J usage is TRBJ1-1, with D unresolved. Trimming took 2 bases from V and 4 from J, leaving 8 bases between them. The CDR3 runs 13 residues. Germline assignment: CDR1 MNHNS and CDR2 SASEGT. DNA of the CDR3: TGTGCCAGCAGTGAATGGAGGGCCACTGAAGCTTTCTTT. This codes for CASSEWRATEAFF.

This chain links TRBV7-9 with TRBJ2-3; 11 nucleotides match TRBD2. The CDR3 is made up of 16 amino acids. V was pared by 5 bases and J by 3 bases, with 7 bases of the junction left unmatched. The germline V gene has CDR1 SEHNR and CDR2 FQNEAQ (reference sequence). Written as DNA, the CDR3 is TGTGCCAGCAGCACAGGACTAGCGGGTGGGACAGATACGCAGTATTTT. Translating gives CASSTGLAGGTDTQYF.

The chain links TRBV5-8 to TRBJ2-3; 9 bases match TRBD1. J gave up 5 bases and V 2 bases, and 9 bases lay outside the gene matches. Germline CDR1 and CDR2: SGHTS and YDEGEE. The CDR3 is 16 amino acids. The CDR3 DNA reads TGTGCCAGCAGCTTTTTTCGGACAGGGGTGGGAGATACGCAGTATTTT. Protein product: CASSFFRTGVGDTQYF.

This chain connects TRBV18 to TRBJ2-5; D is perhaps TRBD2 (6 bases). The CDR3 is 16 amino acids. The germline V and J ends were trimmed by 0 bases and 1 base, with 12 bases remaining between them. In germline, CDR1 is KGHSH, CDR2 LQKENI. The CDR3 DNA follows: TGTGCCAGCTCACCACCTATCGGGAGCGGCCAAGAGACCCAGTACTTC. Its protein is CASSPPIGSGQETQYF.

The rearrangement joins TRBV2 to TRBJ1-1, with a tentative D call TRBD1 (5 bases). The ends were cut back, 4 bases at V and 6 bases at J, with 9 bases in the middle. This CDR3 comprises 12 residues. The V gene's germline CDR1 is SNHLY and CDR2 FYNNEI. The DNA for the CDR3 is TGTGCCAGCAGTGCCCGGACATCTGAAGCTTTCTTT. It encodes CASSARTSEAFF.

V and J are TRBV5-1 and TRBJ2-3; 9 bases are a match to TRBD1. The CDR3 sequence is 16 residues long. The ends lost 0 bases at V and 2 bases at J; junction bases unmatched: 4. Germline V CDR1 and CDR2: SGHRS, YFSETQ. Written as DNA, the CDR3 is TGCGCCAGCAGCTTGGGGGACAGGGCGTACACAGATACGCAGTATTTT. Its protein is CASSLGDRAYTDTQYF.

The chain links TRBV5-6 to TRBJ2-7; 8 bases match TRBD1. Germline CDR1 is SGHDT and CDR2 is YYEEEE. The CDR3 covers 14 residues. The junction had 2 bases not matched to a gene; V was cut back by 0 bases and J by 3 bases. The CDR3 coding sequence is TGTGCCAGCAGCTTGGGGACAGGGAACTACGAGCAGTACTTC. Translating it yields CASSLGTGNYEQYF.

The V call is TRBV4-2, the J call TRBJ2-7; 9 bases match TRBD1. The CDR3 totals 16 residues. The V gene's germline CDR1 is LGHNA and CDR2 YNFKEQ. V gave up 1 base and J gave up 5 bases; unmatched junction bases: 9. As DNA, the CDR3 is TGTGCCAGCAGCCAAGCAGGGACAGGGATAATCCACGAGCAGTACTTC. Its protein product is CASSQAGTGIIHEQYF.

The J gene is TRBJ2-5, the V gene TRBV19; 11 nucleotides line up with TRBD1. CDR3 length equals 14 residues. V trimming: 5 bases; J trimming: 6 bases; junction bases outside the gene matches: 5. The germline V gene has CDR1 LNHDA and CDR2 SQIVND (reference sequence). The CDR3 loop reads CASSYGTGGQTQYF. The CDR3 nucleotides read TGTGCCAGTAGTTACGGGACAGGGGGACAGACCCAGTACTTC.

The chain employs TRBV10-2 and TRBJ1-1; possibly TRBD1 for D (6 bases). Trimming removed 6 bases at V and 1 base at J, with 9 bases between. Germline CDR1 and CDR2: WSHSY and SAAADI. The CDR3 runs to 13 residues. CDR3 coding DNA: TGCGCCAGCAGGGTACAGGGGAACACTGAAGCTTTCTTT. Its translation is CASRVQGNTEAFF.

The chain uses TRBV2 and TRBJ2-3; 11 bases map to TRBD2. Germline CDR1 reads SNHLY; CDR2 reads FYNNEI. J lost 3 bases, V lost 8 bases, and 13 bases had no gene match. The CDR3 spans 17 residues. The CDR3 is CASYRLAGSRITDTQYF. The CDR3 coding sequence is TGTGCCAGCTATAGACTAGCGGGGAGCCGGATAACAGATACGCAGTATTTT.